One and the same sample provided the 32 T cell receptor beta chains below, sequenced in a study of cytomegalovirus exposure and HLA in healthy donors. Assay: immunoSEQ multiplex PCR; the TCRdb copy retains only in-frame clones and omits some. This table has roughly 300,000 clones, just over 85% appearing once. Sequenced input: PBMCs. Every receptor here comes from a woman younger than 35 in good health and CMV-seronegative.

This clone has a handful of counts. This chain connects TRBV27 to TRBJ1-3; D is uncertain. CDR3 length: 13 amino acids. Between the trimmed V and J ends, which lost 8 bases and 0 bases, there was a span of 8 bases. CDR1 is MNHEY and CDR2 is SMNVEV in the germline V gene (reference sequence). The CDR3 nucleotides are TGTGCCAGCTGGAGCGGCTCTGGAAACACCATATATTTT. This codes for CASWSGSGNTIYF.

About this clone itself: Relative to the germline gene, one junction end is altered; a read error may explain this. The chain joins TRBV28 to TRBJ1-2; 10 positions agree with TRBD1. The CDR3 covers 13 residues. The germline V gene has CDR1 MDHEN and CDR2 SYDVKM. The CDR3 is CASSLRDRGVPFF. DNA of the CDR3: TGTGCCAGCAGTTTAAGGGACAGGGGTGTCCCCTTCTTC.

This clone has only one observation. The genes are TRBV7-9 and TRBJ2-1, with 14 nucleotides matching TRBD2. Germline V CDR1 and CDR2: SEHNR, FQNEAQ (reference sequence). Trimming cost V 5 bases and J 3 bases; bases outside gene matches: 3. The CDR3 runs to 16 residues. The CDR3 loop is CASSTGTSGGYNEQFF. CDR3 sequence (DNA): TGTGCCAGCAGCACCGGGACTAGCGGGGGCTACAATGAGCAGTTCTTC. The variable domain in full, completed from reference TRBV7-9 and TRBJ2-1, reads DTGVSQNPRHKITKRGQNVTFRCDPISEHNRLYWYRQTLGQGPEFLTYFQNEAQLEKSRLLSDRFSAERPKGSFSTLEIQRTEQGDSAMYLCASSTGTSGGYNEQFFGPGTRLTVL.

The chain uses TRBV18 and TRBJ1-5; D call uncertain. V was cut by 4 bases and J by 5 bases, with 9 bases left in between. Germline V gene sequence: CDR1 KGHSH, CDR2 LQKENI. There are 13 residues in the CDR3. The CDR3 region has the DNA TGTGCCAGCTCACTCGACAAGGATCAGCCCCAGCATTTT. Translating gives CASSLDKDQPQHF.

The genes are TRBV2 and TRBJ2-1, with D possibly matching TRBD2 (5 bases). The CDR3 extends over 15 amino acids. From germline, CDR1 is SNHLY and CDR2 FYNNEI. V lost 6 bases and J 6 bases, leaving 18 bases between the germline ends. CDR3 residues: CASRISASSGNEQFF. As DNA, the CDR3 is TGTGCCAGCAGAATTTCGGCTAGCTCAGGCAATGAGCAGTTCTTC.

The V gene is TRBV5-1, the J gene TRBJ2-3; 12 positions agree with TRBD2. Germline CDR1 is SGHRS and CDR2 is YFSETQ. V was pared by 4 bases and J by 0 bases, with 6 bases of the junction left unmatched. This CDR3 has 17 residues. The CDR3 DNA reads TGCGCCAGCAGCAGCGGGACTAGCGGGCCTAGCACAGATACGCAGTATTTT. It encodes CASSSGTSGPSTDTQYF.

The chain employs TRBV13 and TRBJ1-4; 9 bases are shared with TRBD1. The ends lost 4 bases at V and 1 base at J; junction bases unmatched: 7. This CDR3 is 17 amino acids long. Looked up from germline, CDR1 is PRHDT and CDR2 is FYEKMQ (reference sequence). For the CDR3, the DNA is TGTGCCAGCAGCTCGACTGGGACAGGGCGAACTAATGAAAAACTGTTTTTT. It specifies CASSSTGTGRTNEKLFF.

A word on this clone: A much larger clone differs by one base, so this may be a read error. The CDR3 protein is CASSLWGQGNQPQHF. The CDR3 DNA follows: TGTGCCAGCAGTTTATGGGGACAGGGCAATCAGCCCCAGCATTTT. The gene calls are TRBV27 and TRBJ1-5, with TRBD1 identical over 8 bases. Germline V gene sequence: CDR1 MNHEY, CDR2 SMNVEV (reference sequence). V lost 1 base to trimming and J lost 2 bases; unmatched junction nucleotides: 1. The CDR3 is made up of 15 amino acids.

The chain is built from TRBV6-5 and TRBJ2-7; TRBD1 matches at 7 bases. V lost 7 bases and J lost 5; bases outside the gene matches: 2. This CDR3 has 11 amino acids. The V gene's germline CDR1 is MNHEY and CDR2 SVGAGI. The chain's CDR3 is CASTQGDEQYF. The CDR3 bases are TGTGCCAGCACGCAGGGGGACGAGCAGTACTTC.

V is TRBV10-3 and J is TRBJ1-1; no definite D call. Germline CDR1 is ENHRY and CDR2 is SYGVKD. The V end was cut by 8 bases, the J end by 2 bases, with 6 bases between. This CDR3 is built from 11 residues. CDR3 bases: TGTGCCATCCGGGGTAACACTGAAGCTTTCTTT. Its protein product is CAIRGNTEAFF.

V usage is TRBV29-1 and J usage is TRBJ1-4; D perhaps matches TRBD1 (6 bases). Trimming removed 1 base at V and 10 bases at J, with 7 bases between. Germline V CDR1 and CDR2: SQVTM, ANQGSEA. This CDR3 region has 11 residues. The CDR3 sequence: CSVEGGGKLFF. The DNA for the CDR3 is TGCAGCGTTGAAGGAGGGGGAAAACTGTTTTTT. Filled out from reference TRBV29-1 and TRBJ1-4, the complete variable domain reads SAVISQKPSRDICQRGTSLTIQCQVDSQVTMMFWYRQQPGQSLTLIATANQGSEATYESGFVIDKFPISRPNLTFSTLTVSNMSPEDSSIYLCSVEGGGKLFFGSGTQLSVL.

The chain has TRBV7-7 and TRBJ2-1, with D uncertain. The CDR3 totals 14 residues. Germline lookup yields CDR1 SSHAT and CDR2 FNYEAQ (reference sequence). V lost 0 bases and J 6 bases, leaving 9 bases between the germline ends. The CDR3 protein is CASSLAPGRNEQFF. In DNA, the CDR3 is TGTGCCAGCAGCTTAGCCCCAGGCCGCAATGAGCAGTTCTTC.

This chain links TRBV27 with TRBJ1-2, with 9 positions matching TRBD1. The length of the CDR3 is 15 residues. Trimming removed 5 bases from V and 7 bases from J; junction bases left unmatched: 11. Germline V gives CDR1 MNHEY, CDR2 SMNVEV (reference sequence). The CDR3 loop is CASSTYRGRPSGYTF. CDR3 in DNA: TGTGCCAGCAGTACCTACAGGGGGCGGCCCTCTGGCTACACCTTC.

This clone was observed a handful of times. V usage is TRBV19 and J usage is TRBJ1-2; 10 bases map to TRBD1. The V gene's germline CDR1 is LNHDA and CDR2 SQIVND (reference sequence). The CDR3 extends over 16 amino acids. The junction had 8 bases not matched to a gene; V was cut back by 6 bases and J by 1 base. The CDR3 DNA follows: TGTGCCAGTAGCACCGGGACAGGGGCGGGTAACTATGGCTACACCTTC. Translating gives CASSTGTGAGNYGYTF.

The chain uses TRBV7-2 and TRBJ1-3; D gene ambiguous. V was trimmed by 2 bases and J by 0 bases, leaving 8 bases between them. CDR3 length: 15 amino acids. CDR1 and CDR2 (germline): SGHTA, FQGNSA. CDR3 sequence reads: CASSLYGDSGNTIYF. The CDR3 coding sequence is TGTGCCAGCAGCTTATACGGGGACTCTGGAAACACCATATATTTT.

This clone showed up just a few times. The chain couples TRBV10-3 to TRBJ1-1, with 7 positions matching TRBD1. V dropped 2 bases and J dropped 4; count of bases not matched to a gene: 16. The CDR3 has 18 residues. Germline lookup yields CDR1 ENHRY and CDR2 SYGVKD. The CDR3 sequence is CAISEPLVTGEKGTEAFF. CDR3 nucleotides: TGTGCCATCAGTGAGCCCCTCGTTACAGGGGAGAAGGGCACTGAAGCTTTCTTT.

V is TRBV27 and J is TRBJ2-3; TRBD2 matches at 14 bases. The CDR3 extends over 18 amino acids. J lost 1 base, V lost 1 base, and 4 bases had no gene match. CDR1 and CDR2 from the germline V gene are MNHEY and SMNVEV (reference sequence). Here the CDR3 DNA reads TGTGCCAGCAGTTTATTTCCGGGACTAGCGGGGGGCACAGATACGCAGTATTTT. This translates into CASSLFPGLAGGTDTQYF.

The V gene is TRBV4-3, the J gene TRBJ1-1; D possibly corresponds to TRBD1 (5 bases). Germline CDR1 and CDR2: LGHNA and YSLEER. The CDR3 is 13 amino acids. V lost 3 bases and J lost 4, with 9 bases in between. DNA of the CDR3: TGCGCCAGCAGCCACCAGGGTTCCACTGAAGCTTTCTTT. Protein product: CASSHQGSTEAFF.

J is TRBJ1-3 and V is TRBV6-5; D call uncertain. V dropped 0 bases and J dropped 0 bases, with 6 bases sitting between them. Germline CDR1 MNHEY, CDR2 SVGAGI. The CDR3 is 15 residues long. CDR3 loop: CASSYSADSGNTIYF. The CDR3 DNA is TGTGCCAGCAGTTACTCAGCGGACTCTGGAAACACCATATATTTT.

The chain recombines TRBV5-4 with TRBJ2-3; 7 positions match TRBD2. The CDR3 is 15 residues long. V lost 0 bases and J lost 1; bases outside the gene matches: 2. The germline V gene has CDR1 SGHNT and CDR2 YYREEE (reference sequence). The CDR3 protein is CASSLGLAGTDTQYF. The CDR3 nucleotides are TGTGCCAGCAGCTTGGGACTAGCAGGCACAGATACGCAGTATTTT.

This chain links TRBV5-8 with TRBJ2-7; D might be TRBD2 (6 bases). The CDR3 runs 14 residues. V was shortened by 4 bases and J by 11 bases, with 22 bases between the two germline ends. Germline values: CDR1 SGHTS, CDR2 YDEGEE. CDR3 protein: CASSVDRGLPAEYF. DNA of the CDR3: TGTGCCAGCAGCGTGGACCGGGGACTGCCGGCGGAGTACTTC.

Note on this clone: Other DNA sequences of this sample code for an identical CDR3. CDR3 nucleotides: TGCGCCAGCAGCCCCCGGACTAGCGGTTCCTACGAGCAGTACTTC. The encoded protein is CASSPRTSGSYEQYF. The V and J genes are TRBV5-1 and TRBJ2-7, with TRBD2 matching over 10 bases. Germline V gene sequence: CDR1 SGHRS, CDR2 YFSETQ. This CDR3 is 15 amino acids long. J gave up 1 base and V 4 bases, and 5 bases lay outside the gene matches.

This sequence joins TRBV7-2 and TRBJ1-2; D may be TRBD1 (5 bases). This CDR3 region has 14 residues. Germline CDR1 SGHTA, CDR2 FQGNSA. The V gene lost 1 base and the J gene lost 8 bases, with 14 bases spanning the gap. CDR3 protein: CASSLVGWGGGYTF. The DNA for the CDR3 is TGTGCCAGCAGCTTAGTTGGTTGGGGCGGCGGCTACACCTTC.

The chain combines TRBV28 with TRBJ2-2; TRBD2 might be the D (6 bases). Trimming removed 7 bases from V and 0 bases from J, with 15 bases in between. Germline CDR1 and CDR2: MDHEN and SYDVKM. CDR3 size: 16 residues. Written as DNA, the CDR3 is TGTGCCAGCAACCCGATCCCGGGGGCGAACACCGGGGAGCTGTTTTTT. This gives the protein CASNPIPGANTGELFF.

The gene calls are TRBV10-3 and TRBJ1-1, with 9 bases identical to TRBD1. The V and J ends lost 6 bases and 4 bases, in that order; junction bases with no gene match: 9. This CDR3 contains 15 residues. From germline, CDR1 is ENHRY and CDR2 SYGVKD. For the CDR3, the DNA is TGTGCCATCAGACCCGGGACAGGGCCGCCCACTGAAGCTTTCTTT. Encoded protein: CAIRPGTGPPTEAFF.

The V call is TRBV28, the J call TRBJ2-2; 7 positions match TRBD1. This CDR3 contains 14 residues. Germline V gene sequence: CDR1 MDHEN, CDR2 SYDVKM. Trimming removed 10 bases from V and 1 base from J; junction bases left unmatched: 6. The CDR3 here is CANKRGQNTGELFF. The DNA for the CDR3 is TGTGCCAACAAGAGGGGGCAGAACACCGGGGAGCTGTTTTTT.

In DNA form, the CDR3 reads TGTGCCAGCAGCTTGGATCCTAGCGGAAGCACAGATACGCAGTATTTT. This sequence encodes CASSLDPSGSTDTQYF. The chain combines TRBV5-4 with TRBJ2-3; TRBD2 matches 7 bases. This CDR3 is built from 16 residues. V gave up 0 bases and J gave up 0 bases; unmatched junction bases: 4. CDR1 is SGHNT, CDR2 YYREEE, per germline (reference sequence).

The chain has TRBV4-3 and TRBJ2-2; a weak D match, TRBD2 (5 bases). From germline, CDR1 is LGHNA and CDR2 YSLEER. Trimming removed 0 bases from V and 1 base from J, with 9 bases in between. This CDR3 region has 16 residues. The CDR3 reads CASSQERVGNTGELFF. The CDR3 coding sequence is TGCGCCAGCAGCCAAGAGAGGGTGGGGAACACCGGGGAGCTGTTTTTT.

The chain couples TRBV6-5 to TRBJ2-2, with D possibly matching TRBD2 (5 bases). V gave up 7 bases and J gave up 8 bases, with 8 bases separating them. Germline CDR1 reads MNHEY; CDR2 reads SVGAGI. The CDR3 spans 11 residues. CDR3 sequence reads: CASTWRGELFF. The CDR3 DNA reads TGTGCCAGCACTTGGAGGGGGGAGCTGTTTTTT.

As DNA, the CDR3 is TGTGCCAGCAGCCAAGGTAAAGGGGCTAGCGCGAGGGATACGCAGTATTTT. Protein product: CASSQGKGASARDTQYF. The rearrangement joins TRBV4-2 to TRBJ2-3, with D possibly matching TRBD2 (6 bases). The CDR3 is 17 amino acids. Trimming removed 1 base at V and 6 bases at J, with 20 bases between. CDR1 is LGHNA and CDR2 is YNFKEQ in the germline V gene.

This chain joins TRBV27 and TRBJ2-7, with TRBD2 as a possible D gene (6 bases). Trimming stripped 4 bases from V and 2 bases from J, with 18 bases between. The CDR3 extends over 16 amino acids. CDR1 and CDR2 from the germline V gene are MNHEY and SMNVEV (reference sequence). CDR3 amino acids: CASSSPSARGAYEQYF. The CDR3 DNA reads TGTGCCAGCAGTTCCCCTAGCGCGCGGGGTGCCTACGAGCAGTACTTC.

The V and J genes are TRBV27 and TRBJ2-7; D is undetermined. Germline V gene sequence: CDR1 MNHEY, CDR2 SMNVEV (reference sequence). The V and J ends lost 2 bases and 4 bases respectively, with 12 bases between them. There are 14 residues in the CDR3. In DNA, the CDR3 is TGTGCCAGCAGTTTAGGGCTACCCACTTACGAGCAGTACTTC. It encodes CASSLGLPTYEQYF.